A single sample gave rise to the 18 T cell receptor beta chains below, sequenced in a study of T cell changes during pregnancy in multiple sclerosis (dated by TCRdb to 2018 to 2020). The protocol used for the library was the immunoSEQ multiplex PCR assay. TCRdb re-hosts the immuneACCESS table, in-frame sequences only. Its copies lack some clones; in the studies checked, an unresolved V gene accounts for under half of them, and the cause for the rest is not known. The sample table contains approximately 47,000 clones; only one count was recorded for around 94% of them. The ten largest clones represent more than 0.45% of the sample. The sequences come from CD4+ T cells from peripheral blood mononuclear cells, collected in the first trimester of pregnancy. The receptor set was obtained from a female donor with multiple sclerosis, enrolled in a pregnancy study.

The CDR3 region has the DNA TGTGCCAGCAGTCAAGCGGGTGACTCCTACGAGCAGTACTTC. This encodes CASSQAGDSYEQYF. V and J are TRBV6-5 and TRBJ2-7; TRBD2 is a possible D gene (6 bases). V lost 5 bases, J lost 0 bases, and 11 bases lay in between. The CDR3 sequence is 14 residues long. Germline CDR1 reads MNHEY; CDR2 reads SVGAGI.

The chain combines TRBV5-1 with TRBJ2-7; 12 bases are shared with TRBD1. CDR3 length: 16 residues. CDR1 SGHRS and CDR2 YFSETQ come from the germline V gene. V was pared by 8 bases and J by 6 bases, with 15 bases of the junction left unmatched. The CDR3 loop reads CARPTSDRDRGPEQYF. The CDR3 region has the DNA TGCGCCAGACCCACTTCAGACCGGGACAGGGGGCCCGAGCAGTACTTC.

This chain joins TRBV6-5 and TRBJ2-5, with TRBD2 matching over 9 bases. Germline CDR1 reads MNHEY; CDR2 reads SVGAGI. V shed 4 bases, J shed 2 bases, and the junction held 5 bases outside the gene matches. CDR3 size: 15 residues. CDR3 residues: CASSSSGGLQETQYF. CDR3 in DNA: TGTGCCAGCAGTTCCAGCGGGGGGCTACAAGAGACCCAGTACTTC.

This rearrangement joins TRBV19 to TRBJ1-1; 7 positions match TRBD1. CDR1 is LNHDA, CDR2 SQIVND, per germline (reference sequence). The CDR3 totals 15 residues. With 7 bases clipped from V and 5 bases from J, the junction kept 13 bases outside the gene matches. DNA of the CDR3: TGTGCCAGTACCCCCCGGACAGGCGGGGGGACTGAAGCTTTCTTT. Translating gives CASTPRTGGGTEAFF.

The V gene is TRBV25-1, the J gene TRBJ2-1; D is perhaps TRBD2 (6 bases). The CDR3 sequence is 16 residues long. Germline CDR1 MGHDK, CDR2 SYGVNS. V shed 0 bases and J shed 4 bases, with 13 bases lying between them. The CDR3 DNA follows: TGTGCCAGCAGTGAATATGGGGGGAATGGGTACAATGAGCAGTTCTTC. Its translation is CASSEYGGNGYNEQFF.

The chain recombines TRBV2 with TRBJ2-7, with 11 bases that match TRBD1. Per germline, CDR1 SNHLY and CDR2 FYNNEI. The CDR3 runs 14 residues. J gave up 6 bases and V 8 bases, and 9 bases lay outside the gene matches. In nucleotides, the CDR3 is TGTGCCAGCGCCCCGGGACAGGGGGGTATCGAGCAGTACTTC. This encodes CASAPGQGGIEQYF.

The J gene is TRBJ2-7, the V gene TRBV6-5, with TRBD1 matching over 7 bases. Germline CDR1 MNHEY, CDR2 SVGAGI. V dropped 0 bases and J dropped 5; count of bases not matched to a gene: 10. The CDR3 is 16 amino acids. As DNA, the CDR3 is TGTGCCAGCAGTTACTCGGGGCACAGGGGCCGCGACGAGCAGTACTTC. Protein sequence: CASSYSGHRGRDEQYF.

This clone was seen more than once but under ten times. The CDR3 coding sequence is TGTGCCAGCAGTTTAACAGGACGTCCCTATGGCTACACCTTC. It codes for CASSLTGRPYGYTF. The genes are TRBV27 and TRBJ1-2; a possible D gene is TRBD1 (5 bases). The CDR3 runs to 14 residues. Germline V gives CDR1 MNHEY, CDR2 SMNVEV (reference sequence). The germline V and J ends were trimmed by 2 bases and 4 bases, with 11 bases remaining between them.

This chain links TRBV19 with TRBJ2-7; 8 nucleotides agree with TRBD1. V lost 3 bases, J lost 2 bases, and 3 bases stayed unmatched. The germline gives CDR1 LNHDA, CDR2 SQIVND (reference sequence). CDR3 length equals 14 residues. The CDR3 loop is CASSIGQGTYEQYF. CDR3 nucleotide sequence: TGTGCCAGTAGTATCGGACAGGGAACCTACGAGCAGTACTTC.

J is TRBJ1-2 and V is TRBV18, with 7 bases matching TRBD1. CDR1 is KGHSH, CDR2 LQKENI, per germline. The CDR3 runs 14 residues. Unmatched junction bases numbered 2, after V lost 0 bases and J lost 4 bases. The CDR3 region is CASSPPGGPYGYTF. For the CDR3, the DNA is TGTGCCAGCTCACCACCAGGGGGCCCCTATGGCTACACCTTC.

This clone came up a few times. The chain carries TRBV19 and TRBJ1-5; 8 positions match TRBD1. The V gene end was trimmed by 9 bases and the J gene end by 6 bases; junction bases not matched to a gene: 13. The germline V gene has CDR1 LNHDA and CDR2 SQIVND (reference sequence). This CDR3 has 15 amino acids. The CDR3 here is CARDWGQELGQPQHF. DNA of the CDR3: TGTGCCAGGGATTGGGGACAGGAGCTTGGTCAGCCCCAGCATTTT.

This clone was seen only once. The chain links TRBV9 to TRBJ1-1, with 7 bases lining up with TRBD1. The CDR3 covers 16 residues. The germline gives CDR1 SGDLS, CDR2 YYNGEE. V lost 4 bases, J lost 8 bases, and 17 bases stayed unmatched. CDR3 in DNA: TGTGCCAGCAGCCCTTTCCCGGGACAGTTAGGTATGGAAGCTTTCTTT. It yields the protein CASSPFPGQLGMEAFF.

The chain recombines TRBV5-6 with TRBJ1-1; no definite D call. From germline, CDR1 is SGHDT and CDR2 YYEEEE. The CDR3 runs 15 residues. Trimming removed 3 bases at V and 0 bases at J, with 12 bases between. CDR3 DNA sequence: TGTGCCAGCAGCTGGCGGCAGCAGATGAACACTGAAGCTTTCTTT. Translated, it gives CASSWRQQMNTEAFF.

The V call is TRBV6-5, the J call TRBJ1-2, with D unclear. The V and J ends lost 6 bases and 4 bases respectively, with 12 bases between them. The CDR3 runs 13 residues. Germline loops: CDR1 MNHEY, CDR2 SVGAGI. The CDR3 reads CASSPIVSYGYTF. As DNA, the CDR3 is TGTGCCAGCAGCCCTATCGTTAGCTATGGCTACACCTTC.

The chain employs TRBV9 and TRBJ1-1; 9 bases match TRBD1. The CDR3 covers 16 residues. Germline CDR1 and CDR2: SGDLS and YYNGEE. J lost 4 bases, V lost 4 bases, and 11 bases had no gene match. CDR3 sequence reads: CASSSSSWTGATEAFF. The CDR3 coding sequence is TGTGCCAGCAGCTCCTCCTCCTGGACAGGGGCCACTGAAGCTTTCTTT.

The chain employs TRBV6-5 and TRBJ1-1; 10 bases line up with TRBD1. The CDR3 loop spans 13 amino acids. V gave up 5 bases and J gave up 10 bases; unmatched junction bases: 7. The V gene's germline CDR1 is MNHEY and CDR2 SVGAGI. The CDR3 region has the DNA TGTGCCAGCAGTAACCGGGACAGGGGTACAGCTTTCTTT. Translation gives CASSNRDRGTAFF.

V and J are TRBV19 and TRBJ1-5; TRBD1 is a possible D gene (6 bases). CDR1 is LNHDA, CDR2 SQIVND, per germline (reference sequence). Trimming took off 0 bases at V and 7 bases at J, with 13 bases between the two ends. There are 15 residues in the CDR3. The CDR3 sequence is CASSIEWQGWQPQHF. Here the CDR3 DNA reads TGTGCCAGTAGTATAGAATGGCAGGGGTGGCAGCCCCAGCATTTT.

This chain links TRBV6-5 with TRBJ1-2; TRBD1 agrees at 9 bases. Germline-derived CDR1 and CDR2 are MNHEY and SVGAGI. This CDR3 is built from 15 residues. J was trimmed by 5 bases and V by 0 bases; bases with no gene match: 4. The CDR3 nucleotides read TGTGCCAGCAGTTACTCGGGGACAGGGTTTTATGGCTACACCTTC. It is translated as CASSYSGTGFYGYTF.